This TCR beta chain was found in a study of shared clonotypes between healthy human individuals. General study findings and limits: Clonotype sharing across donors was expected to vary with sequencing depth.

This CDR3 region has 14 residues. The germline V gene has CDR1 SEHNR and CDR2 FQNEAQ (reference sequence). Between the trimmed V and J ends, which lost 1 base and 8 bases, there was a span of 12 bases. Only one count was recorded for this clone. Its antigen is unidentified. Every subset's genomic DNA went evenly onto several immunoSEQ plates. Spread over ten immunoSEQ deep assay plates, unsorted PBMC DNA underwent sequencing. Profiling relied on immunoSEQ multiplex PCR, and the TCRdb table lists in-frame clones only, not all of them. Among fewer than 700,000 clones listed, around 78% were seen once. The clonotype comes from a woman aged 40 to 50 in good health. Some clones in this sample may be carry-over from other donors' samples. The chain uses TRBV7-9 and TRBJ2-1; no clear D gene. The sequencing input was PBMCs. DNA of the CDR3: TGTGCCAGCAGCTTAGGTCCACTTATATATGAGCAGTTCTTC. This gives the protein CASSLGPLIYEQFF.